The next 19 T cell receptor beta chains were all read from a single sample in a study of blood T cell repertoires in COVID-19. Data came from immunoSEQ multiplex PCR; TCRdb stores just in-frame clones and leaves some out. The sample lists approximately 90,000 clones; approximately 83% were seen once. The sequenced material came from peripheral blood. The receptors derive from a man aged 55-75 years with acute or convalescent COVID-19.

V usage is TRBV9 and J usage is TRBJ1-6, with 7 bases lining up with TRBD1. Germline V gene sequence: CDR1 SGDLS, CDR2 YYNGEE. V shed 0 bases and J 9 bases; nucleotides not matched to a gene: 3. This CDR3 has 14 amino acids. CDR3 loop: CASSVAQGGSPLHF. In DNA, the CDR3 is TGTGCCAGCAGCGTAGCTCAGGGGGGTTCACCCCTCCACTTT.

The chain uses TRBV11-3 and TRBJ2-2; 8 nucleotides align to TRBD1. This CDR3 comprises 16 residues. Trimming removed 1 base from V and 3 bases from J; junction bases left unmatched: 4. Germline V CDR1 and CDR2: SGHNT, YENEEA. This CDR3 is CASSLAQGAYTGELFF. The CDR3 bases are TGTGCCAGCAGCTTAGCGCAGGGGGCTTACACCGGGGAGCTGTTTTTT.

The chain combines TRBV6-1 with TRBJ2-7; perhaps TRBD1 as D (6 bases). V dropped 1 base and J dropped 7 bases, with 17 bases sitting between them. CDR3 size: 15 residues. Germline values: CDR1 MNHNS, CDR2 SASEGT. The CDR3 sequence is CASSEVGTLRLEQYF. In DNA form, the CDR3 reads TGTGCCAGCAGTGAAGTTGGGACATTAAGGTTGGAGCAGTACTTC.

The chain carries TRBV5-1 and TRBJ1-3; 7 nucleotides match TRBD1. This CDR3 region has 17 residues. The germline V gene encodes CDR1 SGHRS and CDR2 YFSETQ. With V trimmed by 4 bases and J by 0 bases, 10 bases remained unmatched. Here the CDR3 reads CASSRTGGRNSGNTIYF. For the CDR3, the DNA is TGCGCCAGCAGCAGGACAGGAGGGCGGAACTCTGGAAACACCATATATTTT.

J is TRBJ2-4 and V is TRBV27, with D possibly being TRBD1 (5 bases). Germline V gene lookup returns CDR1 MNHEY and CDR2 SMNVEV (reference sequence). This CDR3 contains 15 residues. V lost 0 bases and J lost 8, with 14 bases in between. In DNA, the CDR3 is TGTGCCAGCAGTTTATCGACCACAGGTTCGGACATTCAGTACTTC. Translated: CASSLSTTGSDIQYF.

The chain has TRBV30 and TRBJ1-4; 8 positions agree with TRBD1. V shed 3 bases and J 15 bases; nucleotides not matched to a gene: 9. Per the germline V gene, CDR1 is GTSNPN and CDR2 is SVGIG (reference sequence). This CDR3 has 12 amino acids. The CDR3 region has the DNA TGTGCCTGGAGACCCCCGGGACAGGAGTTGTTTTTT. Translating gives CAWRPPGQELFF.

This sequence joins TRBV5-1 and TRBJ2-3; a weak D match, TRBD1 (6 bases). Trimming took off 2 bases at V and 1 base at J, with 8 bases between the two ends. Looked up from germline, CDR1 is SGHRS and CDR2 is YFSETQ. The CDR3 consists of 14 residues. In nucleotides, the CDR3 is TGCGCCAGCAGCTTACAGGGAGGCACAGATACGCAGTATTTT. This translates into CASSLQGGTDTQYF.

The chain uses TRBV7-8 and TRBJ2-3, with D unclear. V lost 4 bases and J 2 bases, leaving 19 bases between the germline ends. Germline lookup yields CDR1 SGHVS and CDR2 FQNEAQ. The CDR3 spans 17 residues. CDR3 coding DNA: TGTGCCAGCAGCTCTTATAGTGTCGGAGTGTACACAGATACGCAGTATTTT. This codes for CASSSYSVGVYTDTQYF. Full variable domain (missing parts from reference TRBV7-8 and TRBJ2-3): GAGVSQSPRYKVAKRGQDVALRCDPISGHVSLFWYQQALGQGPEFLTYFQNEAQLDKSGLPSDRFFAERPEGSVSTLKIQRTQQEDSAVYLCASSSYSVGVYTDTQYFGPGTRLTVL.

The chain links TRBV30 to TRBJ1-3; D ambiguous. Trimming took 5 bases from V and 3 from J, leaving 5 bases between them. CDR1 GTSNPN and CDR2 SVGIG come from the germline V gene (reference sequence). The CDR3 is 11 residues long. Written as DNA, the CDR3 is TGTGCCTGGGGACTTGGAAACACCATATATTTT. Its protein product is CAWGLGNTIYF.

Notes on this clone: The germline gene is not matched at one end of the junction; a read error may be the cause. The chain combines TRBV19 with TRBJ1-1; TRBD1 agrees at 8 bases. Germline V CDR1 and CDR2: LNHDA, SQIVND (reference sequence). CDR3 length equals 16 residues. CDR3 loop: CVSSIGAQGAGTEAFF. DNA for the CDR3: TGTGTCAGTAGTATTGGGGCGCAGGGGGCGGGGACTGAAGCTTTCTTT.

J is TRBJ1-5 and V is TRBV30, with 8 bases lining up with TRBD1. The CDR3 length is 14 residues. Trimming removed 4 bases from V and 3 bases from J; junction bases left unmatched: 5. Germline V gene sequence: CDR1 GTSNPN, CDR2 SVGIG (reference sequence). The CDR3 region is CAWKSQGANQPQHF. CDR3 nucleotides: TGTGCCTGGAAGAGCCAGGGGGCCAATCAGCCCCAGCATTTT.

This chain uses TRBV18 with TRBJ1-2, with D tentatively TRBD1 (5 bases). Trimming took 5 bases from V and 6 from J, leaving 16 bases between them. Germline CDR1 KGHSH, CDR2 LQKENI. The CDR3 extends over 14 amino acids. The CDR3 DNA reads TGTGCCAGCTCATCCTTAGAAAAGGGGAATGGCTACACCTTC. Translating gives CASSSLEKGNGYTF.

The genes are TRBV6-5 and TRBJ1-2; 9 positions match TRBD1. The CDR3 covers 16 residues. Unmatched junction bases numbered 8, after V lost 4 bases and J lost 2 bases. Germline V gene data show CDR1 as MNHEY and CDR2 as SVGAGI. CDR3 in amino acids: CASSSTSGQGNYGYTF. The CDR3 nucleotides are TGTGCCAGCAGTTCCACCTCGGGACAGGGAAACTATGGCTACACCTTC.

The rearrangement joins TRBV29-1 to TRBJ2-2; maybe TRBD2 (6 bases). CDR1 is SQVTM, CDR2 ANQGSEA, per germline. V was cut by 4 bases and J by 6 bases, with 12 bases left in between. The CDR3 runs 13 residues. CDR3 bases: TGCAGCGTTGTTTTTGGAGGGGCCGGGGAGCTGTTTTTT. Residues: CSVVFGGAGELFF.

The rearrangement links TRBV29-1 to TRBJ1-4; D unclear. In germline, CDR1 is SQVTM, CDR2 ANQGSEA. Trimming took off 3 bases at V and 8 bases at J, with 13 bases between the two ends. The CDR3 is 13 residues long. CDR3 in DNA: TGCAGCGTTGATAGTAGGGCGGGAGAAAAACTGTTTTTT. Amino acid sequence: CSVDSRAGEKLFF. The full variable domain, rest sourced from reference TRBV29-1 and TRBJ1-4, is SAVISQKPSRDICQRGTSLTIQCQVDSQVTMMFWYRQQPGQSLTLIATANQGSEATYESGFVIDKFPISRPNLTFSTLTVSNMSPEDSSIYLCSVDSRAGEKLFFGSGTQLSVL.

This clone has a handful of counts. The chain couples TRBV7-8 to TRBJ1-6, with D possibly matching TRBD1 (6 bases). V shed 3 bases and J shed 6 bases, with 21 bases lying between them. The germline gives CDR1 SGHVS, CDR2 FQNEAQ. The CDR3 consists of 18 residues. The CDR3 here is CASSLDVRGAEVNSPLHF. The CDR3 nucleotides read TGTGCCAGCAGCTTGGACGTCAGGGGCGCGGAAGTTAATTCACCCCTCCACTTT.

The sample holds one count of this clone. The chain combines TRBV3-1 (or the pseudogene TRBV3-2) with TRBJ2-3, with 10 positions matching TRBD2. CDR3 size: 19 residues. J lost 6 bases, V lost 1 base, and 16 bases had no gene match. The germline V gene has CDR1 LGHDT and CDR2 YNNKEL (reference sequence). The CDR3 DNA follows: TGTGCCAGCAGCCAAGGATCAACTAGCGGGGTGGGACCCACGGATACGCAGTATTTT. Translation: CASSQGSTSGVGPTDTQYF.

V usage is TRBV6-4 and J usage is TRBJ2-1; a possible D gene is TRBD2 (6 bases). Germline V gene data show CDR1 as MRHNA and CDR2 as SNTAGT. CDR3 length: 15 residues. Deletions cut 3 bases from V and 2 bases from J, with 11 bases between. CDR3 residues: CASSEWRGPYNEQFF. Written as DNA, the CDR3 is TGTGCCAGCAGTGAATGGCGGGGACCCTACAATGAGCAGTTCTTC.

V usage is TRBV12-3 or TRBV12-4 and J usage is TRBJ2-5, with 8 bases matching TRBD1. The CDR3 extends over 13 amino acids. Trimming at V came to 6 bases and at J to 1 base, leaving 1 base not matched to a gene. This chain's CDR3 is CASSQGAQETQYF. The CDR3 nucleotides read TGTGCCAGCAGCCAGGGGGCCCAAGAGACCCAGTACTTC.